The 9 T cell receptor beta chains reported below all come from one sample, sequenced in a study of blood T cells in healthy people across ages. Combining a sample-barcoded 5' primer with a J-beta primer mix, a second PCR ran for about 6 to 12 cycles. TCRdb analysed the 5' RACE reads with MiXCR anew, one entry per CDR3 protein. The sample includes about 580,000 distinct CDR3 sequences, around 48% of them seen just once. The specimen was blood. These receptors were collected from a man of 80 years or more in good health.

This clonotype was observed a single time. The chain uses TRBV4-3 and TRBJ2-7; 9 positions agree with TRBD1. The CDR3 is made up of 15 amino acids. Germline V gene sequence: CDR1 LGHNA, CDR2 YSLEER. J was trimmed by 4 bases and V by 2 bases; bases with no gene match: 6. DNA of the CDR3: TGCGCCAGCAGCCAACAAAGACAGGGGGGGTACGAGCAGTACTTC. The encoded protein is CASSQQRQGGYEQYF.

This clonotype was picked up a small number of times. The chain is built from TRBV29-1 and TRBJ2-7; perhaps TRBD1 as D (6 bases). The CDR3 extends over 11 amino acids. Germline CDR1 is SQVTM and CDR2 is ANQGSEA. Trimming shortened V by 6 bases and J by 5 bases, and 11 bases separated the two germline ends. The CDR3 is CSVTRGNEQYF. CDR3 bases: TGCAGCGTCACCAGGGGCAACGAGCAGTACTTC.

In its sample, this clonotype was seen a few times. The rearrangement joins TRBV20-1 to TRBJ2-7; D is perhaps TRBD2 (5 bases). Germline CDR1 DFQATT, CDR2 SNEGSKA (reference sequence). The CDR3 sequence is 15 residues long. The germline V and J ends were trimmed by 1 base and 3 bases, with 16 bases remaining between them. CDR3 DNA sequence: TGCAGTGCTAGAGCCTTGCTAGCTTCAATCTACGAGCAGTACTTC. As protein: CSARALLASIYEQYF.

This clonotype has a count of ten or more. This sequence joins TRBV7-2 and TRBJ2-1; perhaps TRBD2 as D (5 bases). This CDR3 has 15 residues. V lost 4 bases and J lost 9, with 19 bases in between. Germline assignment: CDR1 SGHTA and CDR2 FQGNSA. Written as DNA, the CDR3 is TGTGCCAGCAGCTCACGGGAAAACCCTATCAGTGAGCAGTTCTTC. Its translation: CASSSRENPISEQFF.

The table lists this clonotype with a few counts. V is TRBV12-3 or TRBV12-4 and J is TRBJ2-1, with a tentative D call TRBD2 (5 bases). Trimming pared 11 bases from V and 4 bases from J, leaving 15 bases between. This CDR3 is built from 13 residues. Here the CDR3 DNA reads TGTGCCGATTCGACGAGCGGTTACAATGAGCAGTTCTTC. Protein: CADSTSGYNEQFF.

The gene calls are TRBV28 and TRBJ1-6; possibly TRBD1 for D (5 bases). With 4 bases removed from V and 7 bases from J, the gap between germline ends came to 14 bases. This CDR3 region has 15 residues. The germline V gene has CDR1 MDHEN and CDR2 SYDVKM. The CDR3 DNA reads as TGTGCCAGCAGTTCCGGGGCTTATAAAAATTCACCCCTCCACTTT. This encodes CASSSGAYKNSPLHF.

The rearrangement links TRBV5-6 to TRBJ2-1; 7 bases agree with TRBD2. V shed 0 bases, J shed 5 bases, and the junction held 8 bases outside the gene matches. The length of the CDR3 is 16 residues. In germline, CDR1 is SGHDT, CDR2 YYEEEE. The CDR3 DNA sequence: TGTGCCAGCAGCTTGGGTTGGTCTAGCGGCCACAATGAGCAGTTCTTC. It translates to CASSLGWSSGHNEQFF.

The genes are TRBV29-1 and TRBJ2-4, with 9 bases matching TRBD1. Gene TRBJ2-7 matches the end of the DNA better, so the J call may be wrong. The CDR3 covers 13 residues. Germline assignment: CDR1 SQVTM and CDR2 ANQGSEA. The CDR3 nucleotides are TGCAGCGCCGGCTACGGGACAGGGAGCGAGCAGTACTTC. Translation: CSAGYGTGSEQYF.

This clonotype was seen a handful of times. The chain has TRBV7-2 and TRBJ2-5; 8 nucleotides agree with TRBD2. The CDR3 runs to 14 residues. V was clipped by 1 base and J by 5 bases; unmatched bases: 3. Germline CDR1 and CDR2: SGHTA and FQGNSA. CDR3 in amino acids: CASSLGTSWETQYF. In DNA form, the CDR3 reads TGTGCCAGCAGCTTAGGGACTAGCTGGGAGACCCAGTACTTC.